There are many counts of the clone carrying this T cell receptor (beta chain). The target antigen is unknown. The data originate from a study of T cells in Graves' hyperthyroidism and ophthalmopathy. Amplification of TCR beta CDR3 regions was performed using RNA transcripts as template. The primer set for the first-round RT-PCR of the TCR CDR3 was HTBI. TCRdb fed the multiplex PCR reads into MiXCR, producing one record per CDR3 protein. Found here are nearly 600,000 distinct CDR3 sequences, about 15% of them singletons; the top ten hold about 5.8%. Overall study results and limits: In the blood, most expanded thyroid clonotypes above 0.001 appeared as well.

Progressors' blood was drawn at hyperthyroidism diagnosis, before ophthalmopathy symptoms. Germline loops: CDR1 SGHAT, CDR2 FQNNGV. The germline V and J ends were trimmed by 0 bases and 5 bases, with 11 bases remaining between them. The CDR3 consists of 14 residues. This chain connects TRBV11-2 to TRBJ2-7; tentatively, D is TRBD2 (7 bases). Sequenced material: blood. The TCR originated in a woman in her twenties or thirties with Graves' hyperthyroidism that later progressed to Graves' ophthalmopathy. In nucleotides, the CDR3 is TGTGCCAGCAGCTTAGACAGGGGAGGGAACGAGCAGTACTTC. Residues: CASSLDRGGNEQYF.